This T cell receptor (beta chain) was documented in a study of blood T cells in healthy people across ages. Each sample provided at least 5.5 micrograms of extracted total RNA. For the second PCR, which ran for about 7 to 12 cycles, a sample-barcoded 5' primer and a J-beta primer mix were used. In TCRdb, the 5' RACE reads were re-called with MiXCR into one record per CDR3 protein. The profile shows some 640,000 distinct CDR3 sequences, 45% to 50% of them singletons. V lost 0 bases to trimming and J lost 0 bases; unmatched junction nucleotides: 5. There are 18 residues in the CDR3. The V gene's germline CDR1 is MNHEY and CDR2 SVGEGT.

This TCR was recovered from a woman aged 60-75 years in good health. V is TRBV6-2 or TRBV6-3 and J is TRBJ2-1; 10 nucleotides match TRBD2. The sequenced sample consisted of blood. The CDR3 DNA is TGTGCCAGCAGTTACTCGTTAGCGGGAGGCTACTCCTACAATGAGCAGTTCTTC. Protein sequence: CASSYSLAGGYSYNEQFF.